Listed here are 7 T cell receptor beta chains from one sample, sequenced in a study of human T cells and chemical hapten exposure. TCRdb re-called the RACE reads with MiXCR, one entry per CDR3 protein. The data contain 250,000 or so distinct CDR3 sequences, over 7.5% of them singletons. Time point meaning: pre-sensitization, week 0. The treatment is: therapeutic diphenylcyclopropenone sensitization with weekly scalp DPC. This specimen consisted of whole blood, obtained in connection with sensitization to the hapten diphenylcyclopropenone (DPC). Receptor source: a young man with alopecia areata. Some clones in this sample may be carry-over from other donors' samples.

This clonotype was detected a few times. The chain couples TRBV7-2 to TRBJ1-5; D not resolved. Germline assignment: CDR1 SGHTA and CDR2 FQGNSA. V was shortened by 7 bases and J by 3 bases, with 10 bases between the two germline ends. The CDR3 consists of 13 residues. As DNA, the CDR3 is TGTGCCAGCATTGGTACTCTCAATCAGCCCCAGCATTTT. Protein sequence: CASIGTLNQPQHF.

The chain recombines TRBV10-3 with TRBJ1-6; possibly TRBD1 for D (5 bases). Germline V lookup: CDR1 ENHRY, CDR2 SYGVKD. CDR3 length equals 12 residues. V was pared by 10 bases and J by 6 bases, with 10 bases between. The DNA of the CDR3 is TGTGCCAGTGGCGGGGCTAATTCACCCCTCCACTTT. This translates into CASGGANSPLHF.

The chain combines TRBV7-3 with TRBJ2-5; D is perhaps TRBD2 (7 bases). Deletions cut 7 bases from V and 5 bases from J, with 20 bases between. The CDR3 loop spans 15 amino acids. The V gene's germline CDR1 is SGHTA and CDR2 FQGTGA. CDR3 amino acids: CASKGGTSPEETQYF. CDR3 sequence (DNA): TGTGCCAGCAAGGGGGGGACGTCCCCTGAGGAGACCCAGTACTTC.

In this sample, this clonotype turned up a few times. CDR3 coding DNA: TGCAGTGCTAGTCGGGGGGCTGGCTACACCTTC. Its translation: CSASRGAGYTF. The genes are TRBV20-1 and TRBJ1-2, with a weak D call TRBD1 (6 bases). The length of the CDR3 is 11 residues. V lost 3 bases and J lost 7, with 9 bases in between. Germline CDR1 is DFQATT and CDR2 is SNEGSKA (reference sequence).

This clonotype was detected only a few times. CDR3 protein: CASSPTSPPYTDTQYF. CDR3 sequence (DNA): TGTGCCAGCAGCCCCACTAGCCCTCCTTACACAGATACGCAGTATTTT. The chain couples TRBV7-8 to TRBJ2-3, with a weak D call TRBD2 (6 bases). CDR1 is SGHVS and CDR2 is FQNEAQ in the germline V gene. There are 16 residues in the CDR3. The V end was cut by 5 bases, the J end by 2 bases, with 17 bases between.

The chain has TRBV6-2 or TRBV6-3 and TRBJ2-3; TRBD1 might be the D (6 bases). CDR1 MNHEY and CDR2 SVGEGT come from the germline V gene. The V and J ends lost 5 bases and 3 bases respectively, with 21 bases between them. This CDR3 spans 17 amino acids. The CDR3 is CASSTTRQDIRTDTQYF. CDR3 DNA: TGTGCCAGCAGTACAACGAGACAGGACATAAGAACAGATACGCAGTATTTT.

This sequence joins TRBV27 and TRBJ1-5; D call uncertain. The CDR3 runs 17 residues. Germline V gives CDR1 MNHEY, CDR2 SMNVEV (reference sequence). Trimming cost V 5 bases and J 0 bases, with 17 bases left between them. CDR3 in amino acids: CASSILLPGVSNQPQHF. The CDR3 bases are TGTGCCAGCAGTATTCTACTACCCGGGGTTAGCAATCAGCCCCAGCATTTT.